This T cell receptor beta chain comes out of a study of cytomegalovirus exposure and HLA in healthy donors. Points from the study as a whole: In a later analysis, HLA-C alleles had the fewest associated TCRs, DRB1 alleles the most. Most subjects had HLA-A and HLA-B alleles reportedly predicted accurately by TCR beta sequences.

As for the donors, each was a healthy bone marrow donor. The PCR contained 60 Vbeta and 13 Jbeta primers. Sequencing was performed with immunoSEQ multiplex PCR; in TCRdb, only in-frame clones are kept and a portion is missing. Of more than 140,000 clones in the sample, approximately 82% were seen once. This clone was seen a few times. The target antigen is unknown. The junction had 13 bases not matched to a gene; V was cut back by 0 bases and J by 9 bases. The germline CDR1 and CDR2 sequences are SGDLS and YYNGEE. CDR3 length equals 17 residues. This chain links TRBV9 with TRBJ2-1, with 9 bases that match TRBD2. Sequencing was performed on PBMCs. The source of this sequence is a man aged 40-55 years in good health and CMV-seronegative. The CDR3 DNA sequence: TGTGCCAGCAGCGTAGACCTAGCGGGGCCAATGGGGGGTGAGCAGTTCTTC. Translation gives CASSVDLAGPMGGEQFF.